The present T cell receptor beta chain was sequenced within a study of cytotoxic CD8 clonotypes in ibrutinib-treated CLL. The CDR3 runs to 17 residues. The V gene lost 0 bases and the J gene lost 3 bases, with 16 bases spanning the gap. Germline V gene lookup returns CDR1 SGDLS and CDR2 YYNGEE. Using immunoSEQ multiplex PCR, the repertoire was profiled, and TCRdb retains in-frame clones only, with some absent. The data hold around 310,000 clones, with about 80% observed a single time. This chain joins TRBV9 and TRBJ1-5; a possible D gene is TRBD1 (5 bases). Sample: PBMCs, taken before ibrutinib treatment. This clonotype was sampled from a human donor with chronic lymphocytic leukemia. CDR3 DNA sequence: TGTGCCAGCAGCGTAGTCAGGGTGGGGGTTGACAATCAGCCCCAGCATTTT. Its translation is CASSVVRVGVDNQPQHF.